This entry describes one T cell receptor beta chain. The antigen remains unidentified. This sample was included in a study of cytomegalovirus exposure and HLA in healthy donors. Study outcomes and limitations: Cytomegalovirus status was reportedly diagnosed by the classifier with high specificity and sensitivity. The study put under 200 TCR beta chains on its list as cytomegalovirus-associated. Follow-up analysis later connected one missense variant in DCLRE1C with trimming of TCR beta V- and J-genes.

The donors, nominally healthy at sampling, likely had unrecorded immune exposures. The PCR contained 60 Vbeta and 13 Jbeta primers. Profiling relied on immunoSEQ multiplex PCR, and the TCRdb table lists in-frame clones only, not all of them. The sample carries approximately 150,000 clones, about 75% recorded once. Sequencing used PBMCs. This TCR came from a man between 18 and 29 years old in good health and CMV-seropositive.

Here the CDR3 DNA reads TGTGCCAGCAGTTTATCTGCGGGACTAGCGGAACCAAGCACAGATACGCAGTATTTT. Its translation: CASSLSAGLAEPSTDTQYF. This chain joins TRBV27 and TRBJ2-3, with 11 bases fitting TRBD2. V dropped 0 bases and J dropped 0; count of bases not matched to a gene: 8. The CDR3 runs 19 residues. Germline V lookup: CDR1 MNHEY, CDR2 SMNVEV (reference sequence).